This paragraph reports one T cell receptor beta chain. With 60 Vbeta and 13 Jbeta primers, the PCR was carried out. The assay was immunoSEQ multiplex PCR, and TCRdb's table has in-frame clones only and misses some. The sample holds about 200,000 clones, roughly four fifths seen once. The source of the sample is a study of cytomegalovirus exposure and HLA in healthy donors. V was clipped by 11 bases and J by 1 base, with 15 bases between them. CDR3 size: 14 residues. The V gene's germline CDR1 is MGHDK and CDR2 SYGVNS. The chain couples TRBV25-1 to TRBJ1-3; a possible D gene is TRBD1 (6 bases). Sequencing was done on a sample of PBMCs. This clonotype was sampled from a girl aged 10 to 17 in good health and CMV-seronegative. In DNA, the CDR3 is TGTGCCGTACAGGGTCGCGGGTCTGGAAACACCATATATTTT. Protein: CAVQGRGSGNTIYF.